This T cell receptor beta chain originates from a study of T cells in localized non-small cell lung cancer. Study-wide findings and caveats: Uninvolved adjacent lung had more T cell clonality than any other tissue, topping tumor. Increased T cell density in blood showed an association with longer overall survival. Appearing in adjacent lung were a median around 60 of the top 100 tumor clones.

Produced via immunoSEQ multiplex PCR; TCRdb's table is partial and in-frame only. The sample has approximately 2,600 clones; around 28% are singletons. Germline V gene lookup returns CDR1 LNHDA and CDR2 SQIVND (reference sequence). With 5 bases removed from V and 1 base from J, the gap between germline ends came to 9 bases. The CDR3 runs 14 residues. As to this clone: Its antigen is undetermined.

The chain employs TRBV19 and TRBJ1-5; no clear D gene. This sample comprised lung tumor tissue, obtained before any cancer treatment. This receptor was obtained from a male donor aged 60 or over with stage I lung adenocarcinoma. The CDR3 protein is CASSDLKSNQPQHF. The CDR3 nucleotides read TGTGCCAGTAGTGATCTTAAGAGCAATCAGCCCCAGCATTTT.